This T cell receptor (beta chain) came from a study of T-cell reconstitution after alpha-beta-depleted transplantation in children. V dropped 6 bases and J dropped 5; count of bases not matched to a gene: 9. The germline V gene has CDR1 SGHTA and CDR2 FQGNSA. The CDR3 consists of 15 residues. Unique molecular identifiers were incorporated into the prepared TCRbeta library. TCRdb analysed the PCR reads with MiXCR anew, one entry per CDR3 protein. The table shows around 370,000 distinct CDR3 sequences, with about 9.4% occurring only once. Sequenced here: PBMCs from the stem cell graft donor, sampled from the stem cell graft. This rearrangement joins TRBV7-2 to TRBJ2-4; 8 bases are a match to TRBD1. This sequence was found in a human donor who donated a stem cell graft to a child with acute lymphoblastic leukemia. CDR3 DNA: TGTGCCAGCAGACAAGGACAGGGAGCGCAAAACATTCAGTACTTC. It is translated as CASRQGQGAQNIQYF.